This T cell receptor beta chain was profiled in a study of Ad26.COV2.S vaccination and SARS-CoV-2 variants. Libraries were prepared by immunoSEQ multiplex PCR; TCRdb keeps only in-frame clonotypes and omits some of them. The table has about 420,000 clones, approximately 88% seen once. Noted treatment: around 19 received Ad26.COV2.S at low or high dose, single or two shots; roughly five received placebo; per-sample allocation not given. Sampling was done on day 63 after the first vaccine or placebo injection. This clone was recorded only once. The germline V and J ends were trimmed by 6 bases and 0 bases, with 15 bases remaining between them. CDR1 is LNHDA and CDR2 is SQIVND in the germline V gene (reference sequence). The CDR3 extends over 15 amino acids.

This sample comprised peripheral blood, obtained in a trial of Ad26.COV2.S vaccine versus placebo. The sequence derives from a person between 18 and 60 years old who received the Ad26.COV2.S COVID-19 vaccine or a placebo. The chain joins TRBV19 to TRBJ2-7; possible D gene TRBD2, 6 bases. For the CDR3, the DNA is TGTGCCAGTAGCAATAGGGCGGGGTACTCCTACGAGCAGTACTTC. This sequence encodes CASSNRAGYSYEQYF.